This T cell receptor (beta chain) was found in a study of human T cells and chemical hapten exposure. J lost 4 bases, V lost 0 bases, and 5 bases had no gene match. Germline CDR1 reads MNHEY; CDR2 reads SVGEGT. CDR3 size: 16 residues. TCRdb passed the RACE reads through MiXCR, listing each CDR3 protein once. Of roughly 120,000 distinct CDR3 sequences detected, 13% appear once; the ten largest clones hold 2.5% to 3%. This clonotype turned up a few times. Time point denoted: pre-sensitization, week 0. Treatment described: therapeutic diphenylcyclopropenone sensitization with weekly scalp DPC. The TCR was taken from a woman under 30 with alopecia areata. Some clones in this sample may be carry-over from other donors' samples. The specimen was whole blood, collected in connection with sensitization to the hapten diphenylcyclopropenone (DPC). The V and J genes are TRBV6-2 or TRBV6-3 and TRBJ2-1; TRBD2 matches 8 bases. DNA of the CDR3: TGTGCCAGCAGTTACTCGGCTAGCGGGCCTTACAATGAGCAGTTCTTC. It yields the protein CASSYSASGPYNEQFF.